The 20 T cell receptor beta chains in this list originate from one sample, sequenced in a study of shared clonotypes between healthy human individuals. Assay: immunoSEQ multiplex PCR; the TCRdb copy retains only in-frame clones and omits some. The sample includes around 2.5 million clones, approximately 94% of them seen just once. What was sequenced was naive CD4+ T cells from PBMCs. Noted subset: CD45RA+ positively selected. Receptors were obtained from a young man in good health. Some clones in this sample may be carry-over from other donors' samples.

The chain uses TRBV28 and TRBJ2-1; TRBD1 aligns across 7 bases. This CDR3 spans 14 amino acids. Germline-derived CDR1 and CDR2 are MDHEN and SYDVKM. The junction had 12 bases not matched to a gene; V was cut back by 6 bases and J by 10 bases. The CDR3 loop is CASRLLDRVWEQFF. DNA for the CDR3: TGTGCCAGCAGACTCCTCGACAGGGTTTGGGAGCAGTTCTTC.

This clone came up a few times. The chain couples TRBV28 to TRBJ1-1; possibly TRBD1 for D (5 bases). CDR1 and CDR2 from the germline V gene are MDHEN and SYDVKM. The CDR3 sequence is 15 residues long. The V gene lost 5 bases and the J gene lost 0 bases, with 13 bases spanning the gap. The CDR3 region has the DNA TGTGCCAGCAGTCTCCCACAGGTCGTGAACACTGAAGCTTTCTTT. This translates into CASSLPQVVNTEAFF.

The chain employs TRBV7-3 and TRBJ2-1; tentative D call: TRBD2 (5 bases). Trimming shortened V by 4 bases and J by 6 bases, and 13 bases separated the two germline ends. CDR1 is SGHTA, CDR2 FQGTGA, per germline. This CDR3 contains 14 residues. The CDR3 region is CASSSPKRVNEQFF. CDR3 DNA: TGTGCCAGCAGCTCCCCGAAGAGGGTCAATGAGCAGTTCTTC.

CDR3 amino acids: CASSFPRGQGGVQYF. Written as DNA, the CDR3 is TGTGCCAGCAGCTTCCCCCGGGGACAAGGTGGGGTTCAGTACTTC. The chain combines TRBV5-6 with TRBJ2-4; tentative D call: TRBD1 (6 bases). The CDR3 has 15 amino acids. With 2 bases removed from V and 11 bases from J, the gap between germline ends came to 20 bases. Germline CDR1 and CDR2: SGHDT and YYEEEE.

The count of this clone is one. The gene calls are TRBV11-1 and TRBJ2-1; D perhaps matches TRBD1 (6 bases). Per the germline V gene, CDR1 is SGHAT and CDR2 is FQDESV (reference sequence). Trimming cost V 5 bases and J 9 bases, with 17 bases left between them. The CDR3 is 14 amino acids. The CDR3, as DNA: TGTGCCAGCAGCGCTCACAGGGATCGGGCTGAGCAGTTCTTC. Translation: CASSAHRDRAEQFF.

The rearrangement links TRBV7-9 to TRBJ2-3; D might be TRBD2 (6 bases). This CDR3 comprises 16 residues. Germline V gene lookup returns CDR1 SEHNR and CDR2 FQNEAQ (reference sequence). V dropped 5 bases and J dropped 2 bases, with 17 bases sitting between them. The CDR3 DNA follows: TGTGCCAGCAGCCTCATGCGGGGAGAATACACAGATACGCAGTATTTT. The encoded protein is CASSLMRGEYTDTQYF.

J is TRBJ2-7 and V is TRBV7-9, with D unresolved. Trimming took 8 bases from V and 3 from J, leaving 14 bases between them. This CDR3 is 13 amino acids long. The germline CDR1 and CDR2 sequences are SEHNR and FQNEAQ (reference sequence). The CDR3 reads CASQAAASYEQYF. The DNA of the CDR3 is TGTGCCAGCCAGGCGGCGGCAAGCTACGAGCAGTACTTC.

The V gene is TRBV7-9, the J gene TRBJ2-2; a possible D gene is TRBD2 (6 bases). Germline CDR1 SEHNR, CDR2 FQNEAQ (reference sequence). V lost 3 bases, J lost 4 bases, and 12 bases lay in between. The CDR3 is 15 residues long. The CDR3: CASSLASGFTGELFF. CDR3 nucleotides: TGTGCCAGCAGCTTGGCCAGCGGGTTCACCGGGGAGCTGTTTTTT.

This clone has only a few counts. The genes are TRBV6-1 and TRBJ2-7, with 14 bases aligning to TRBD2. The CDR3 consists of 16 residues. Germline loops: CDR1 MNHNS, CDR2 SASEGT. The V gene end was trimmed by 8 bases and the J gene end by 0 bases; junction bases not matched to a gene: 6. The CDR3 DNA reads as TGTGCCAGCGGTGCCGGGACTAGCGGGAGCTCCTACGAGCAGTACTTC. It yields the protein CASGAGTSGSSYEQYF.

V gene TRBV20-1 combines with J gene TRBJ2-5; D may be TRBD1 (7 bases). The CDR3 runs 11 residues. Per germline, CDR1 DFQATT and CDR2 SNEGSKA (reference sequence). For the CDR3, the DNA is TGCAGGGCAGCAGGGGGGGAGACCCAGTACTTC. Encoded protein: CRAAGGETQYF.

The V and J genes are TRBV6-1 and TRBJ1-5; no firm D call. V lost 1 base to trimming and J lost 4 bases, with 11 bases between them. The germline V gene encodes CDR1 MNHNS and CDR2 SASEGT. The CDR3 loop spans 15 amino acids. The CDR3 region is CASSEVWQENQPQHF. DNA for the CDR3: TGTGCCAGCAGTGAAGTTTGGCAGGAAAATCAGCCCCAGCATTTT.

The V and J genes are TRBV9 and TRBJ1-5; a weak D match, TRBD1 (5 bases). The germline V gene encodes CDR1 SGDLS and CDR2 YYNGEE. Trimming took off 0 bases at V and 3 bases at J, with 7 bases between the two ends. The CDR3 is 14 amino acids. The CDR3 loop is CASSVDGTNQPQHF. The CDR3, as DNA: TGTGCCAGCAGCGTAGACGGGACCAATCAGCCCCAGCATTTT.

The V and J genes are TRBV30 and TRBJ1-6; 8 bases align to TRBD1. The J segment lost 8 bases and the V segment lost 7 bases, leaving 13 bases of the junction unmatched. The V gene's germline CDR1 is GTSNPN and CDR2 SVGIG (reference sequence). CDR3 length equals 15 residues. The CDR3 loop reads CASSGGDSGDSPLHF. CDR3 nucleotides: TGTGCCTCCTCAGGGGGCGATAGTGGGGATTCACCCCTCCACTTT.

Details on this clone: One end of the junction is discordant with germline, which a read error may explain. J is TRBJ1-5 and V is TRBV4-1; D is unresolved. Germline CDR1 is MGHRA and CDR2 is YSYEKL. This CDR3 contains 10 residues. The CDR3: CASNQSAPAF. The CDR3 DNA is TGCGCCAGTAACCAATCAGCCCCAGCATTT.

This clone turned up a few times. This chain joins TRBV28 and TRBJ1-5; the D gene is possibly TRBD1 (6 bases). Trimming removed 3 bases at V and 0 bases at J, with 12 bases between. This CDR3 region has 16 residues. Germline-derived CDR1 and CDR2 are MDHEN and SYDVKM. Written as DNA, the CDR3 is TGTGCCAGCAGTTTTGGGACATCCTATAGCAATCAGCCCCAGCATTTT. Amino acid sequence: CASSFGTSYSNQPQHF.

V and J are TRBV7-9 and TRBJ2-7; D is undetermined. CDR3 size: 13 residues. Germline-derived CDR1 and CDR2 are SEHNR and FQNEAQ (reference sequence). Trimming took off 4 bases at V and 6 bases at J, with 13 bases between the two ends. In nucleotides, the CDR3 is TGTGCCAGCAGCTCGGACCCCGCCGGCGAGCAGTACTTC. This codes for CASSSDPAGEQYF. The complete variable domain, with remaining parts taken from reference TRBV7-9 and TRBJ2-7, reads DTGVSQNPRHKITKRGQNVTFRCDPISEHNRLYWYRQTLGQGPEFLTYFQNEAQLEKSRLLSDRFSAERPKGSFSTLEIQRTEQGDSAMYLCASSSDPAGEQYFGPGTRLTVT.

This chain's CDR3 is CALQGLPPNEQFF. CDR3 bases: TGTGCCCTCCAGGGACTACCCCCGAATGAGCAGTTCTTC. V gene TRBV30 combines with J gene TRBJ2-1; 7 nucleotides line up with TRBD2. The CDR3 extends over 13 amino acids. The V and J ends lost 8 bases and 7 bases, in that order; junction bases with no gene match: 11. CDR1 GTSNPN and CDR2 SVGIG come from the germline V gene (reference sequence).

The CDR3, as DNA: TGTGCCAGCAGATCTAATCCGGGACATCAGACCTACGAGCAGTACTTC. Encoded protein: CASRSNPGHQTYEQYF. The gene calls are TRBV27 and TRBJ2-7, with D tentatively TRBD1 (6 bases). Trimming shortened V by 6 bases and J by 2 bases, and 20 bases separated the two germline ends. Germline loops: CDR1 MNHEY, CDR2 SMNVEV (reference sequence). The CDR3 is made up of 16 amino acids.

The chain couples TRBV25-1 to TRBJ2-3; no firm D call. V was clipped by 6 bases and J by 1 base, with 11 bases between them. Germline CDR1 reads MGHDK; CDR2 reads SYGVNS. CDR3 length equals 14 residues. Written as DNA, the CDR3 is TGTGCCAGCAGCGACCCGTGGGGCACAGATACGCAGTATTTT. Translation gives CASSDPWGTDTQYF.

The V gene is TRBV4-3, the J gene TRBJ2-3, with 7 bases identical to TRBD2. The CDR3 covers 16 residues. Germline CDR1 is LGHNA and CDR2 is YSLEER. With V trimmed by 5 bases and J by 1 base, 9 bases remained unmatched. The CDR3 here is CASSTWRERGTDTQYF. CDR3 in DNA: TGCGCCAGCAGCACATGGCGGGAGCGCGGCACAGATACGCAGTATTTT.